The 17 T cell receptor beta chains in this list originate from one sample, sequenced in a study of early stage breast cancer tumors. Sequencing was performed with immunoSEQ multiplex PCR; in TCRdb, only in-frame clones are kept and a portion is missing. The repertoire holds around 41,000 clones, about two thirds seen once, with approximately 7.1% in the top ten. The sequencing sample was made of blood. The receptors come from a person aged 50-59 years with breast cancer.

This clone was recorded a few times. CDR3 nucleotides: TGCGCCAGCAGCTTGCGGACAGGGCCGGATCAGCCCCAGCATTTT. This gives the protein CASSLRTGPDQPQHF. This chain links TRBV5-1 with TRBJ1-5, with TRBD1 identical over 8 bases. The trim removed 1 base at V and 5 bases at J, leaving 5 bases unmatched. CDR1 is SGHRS, CDR2 YFSETQ, per germline. The CDR3 runs to 15 residues.

Written as DNA, the CDR3 is TGTGCCAGCAGCTTGGTTGAGGGTCCTGGCTATGGCTACACCTTC. This sequence encodes CASSLVEGPGYGYTF. This rearrangement joins TRBV5-8 to TRBJ1-2, with D unclear. V lost 0 bases, J lost 4 bases, and 13 bases lay in between. This CDR3 comprises 15 residues. Germline-derived CDR1 and CDR2 are SGHTS and YDEGEE.

The rearrangement joins TRBV16 to TRBJ2-5; tentative D call: TRBD1 (5 bases). The V end was cut by 2 bases, the J end by 1 base, with 5 bases between. Looked up from germline, CDR1 is KGHSY and CDR2 is FQNENV. This CDR3 spans 13 amino acids. The CDR3 DNA is TGTGCCAGCAGCCAAGACAGCCAAGAGACCCAGTACTTC. Its protein product is CASSQDSQETQYF.

The chain uses TRBV21-1 and TRBJ2-3; the D segment call TRBD2 is taken from the table without a DNA check. TRBV21-1 is designated a pseudogene. The CDR3 sequence is 18 residues long. CDR3 in amino acids: CASSSRGGRAIRGDTQYF. The CDR3 DNA reads as TGTGCCAGCAGCTCCCGGGGCGGGAGGGCGATTAGAGGAGATACGCAGTATTTT.

This clone was counted between two and nine times. The chain employs TRBV10-1 and TRBJ2-7; a possible D gene is TRBD1 (5 bases). Germline-derived CDR1 and CDR2 are WNHNN and SYGVQD (reference sequence). Trimming removed 7 bases from V and 6 bases from J, with 10 bases in between. This CDR3 is built from 11 residues. CDR3 nucleotides: TGCGCCAGCAAAGGCAGGGTCGAGCAGTACGTC. Translation gives CASKGRVEQYV.

This clone was counted a single time. This sequence joins TRBV5-1 and TRBJ2-5, with 11 bases aligning to TRBD2. Trimming cost V 4 bases and J 5 bases; bases outside gene matches: 10. Germline CDR1 is SGHRS and CDR2 is YFSETQ. CDR3 length: 16 residues. For the CDR3, the DNA is TGCGCCAGCAGCCCGACTAGCGGGAAGTCTGAGGAGACCCAGTACTTC. It is translated as CASSPTSGKSEETQYF.

This clone was detected a few times. The V gene is TRBV5-1, the J gene TRBJ1-1; 8 bases match TRBD1. Trimming removed 7 bases from V and 1 base from J; junction bases left unmatched: 6. Germline V CDR1 and CDR2: SGHRS, YFSETQ. CDR3 length: 14 amino acids. The CDR3 spells CASGTGGTNTEAFF. As DNA, the CDR3 is TGCGCCAGCGGAACAGGGGGGACGAACACTGAAGCTTTCTTT.

This chain joins TRBV5-1 and TRBJ2-7, with D perhaps matching TRBD2 (5 bases). The CDR3 runs 16 residues. V was cut by 3 bases and J by 0 bases, with 16 bases left in between. Germline V lookup: CDR1 SGHRS, CDR2 YFSETQ. CDR3 loop: CASSWTERRVSYEQYF. The DNA of the CDR3 is TGCGCCAGCAGCTGGACTGAGCGCCGCGTCTCCTACGAGCAGTACTTC.

This chain uses TRBV27 with TRBJ1-5; the match to TRBD1 covers 9 bases. Looked up from germline, CDR1 is MNHEY and CDR2 is SMNVEV (reference sequence). This CDR3 is 13 amino acids long. J gave up 5 bases and V 6 bases, and 2 bases lay outside the gene matches. CDR3 DNA: TGTGCCAGCAGACGGACAGGGGATCAGCCCCAGCATTTT. This gives the protein CASRRTGDQPQHF.

The CDR3 protein is CASGLGQGPGTEAFF. DNA for the CDR3: TGTGCTAGTGGTTTGGGACAGGGACCAGGCACTGAAGCTTTCTTT. The V and J genes are TRBV12-5 and TRBJ1-1, with 7 positions matching TRBD1. The germline CDR1 and CDR2 sequences are LGHNT and FRNRAP. V was pared by 1 base and J by 4 bases, with 6 bases of the junction left unmatched. The length of the CDR3 is 15 residues.

V is TRBV2 and J is TRBJ1-5, with D perhaps TRBD1 (6 bases). The germline V gene has CDR1 SNHLY and CDR2 FYNNEI. The CDR3 extends over 15 amino acids. Trimming removed 3 bases at V and 5 bases at J, with 14 bases between. The CDR3 protein is CASSDPGQPHQPQHF. CDR3 in DNA: TGTGCCAGCAGTGACCCTGGACAGCCCCATCAGCCCCAGCATTTT.

The DNA of the CDR3 is TGTGCCAGCAGCTTAGGGGTACGGCAGTACGTC. Its protein is CASSLGVRQYV. The chain recombines TRBV5-8 with TRBJ2-7; tentatively, D is TRBD1 (5 bases). The length of the CDR3 is 11 residues. Germline V gene sequence: CDR1 SGHTS, CDR2 YDEGEE. V shed 2 bases and J shed 9 bases, with 9 bases lying between them.

This rearrangement joins TRBV28 to TRBJ2-2, with D maybe TRBD1 (5 bases). This CDR3 is built from 13 residues. From germline, CDR1 is MDHEN and CDR2 SYDVKM. The V end lost 6 bases, the J end lost 7 bases, and 12 bases lay between the germline ends. In DNA form, the CDR3 reads TGTGCCAGCAGATCCGGACAAAACGGGGAGCTGTTTTTT. It translates to CASRSGQNGELFF.

V gene TRBV5-1 combines with J gene TRBJ2-5; the D gene is possibly TRBD1 (6 bases). The CDR3 has 15 residues. Germline V gene sequence: CDR1 SGHRS, CDR2 YFSETQ. V was trimmed by 4 bases and J by 0 bases, leaving 13 bases between them. The CDR3 DNA reads as TGCGCCAGCAGCGAACCTCGACAGGACCAAGAGACCCAGTACTTC. Translation gives CASSEPRQDQETQYF.

CDR3 nucleotides: TGCGCCAGCAGCCAAGAGGTACCGGTGAACTATGGCTACACCTTC. Amino acid sequence: CASSQEVPVNYGYTF. The V and J genes are TRBV4-3 and TRBJ1-2, with unresolved D. V was pared by 0 bases and J by 2 bases, with 10 bases between. Germline CDR1 is LGHNA and CDR2 is YSLEER. This CDR3 is 15 amino acids long.

V gene TRBV5-4 combines with J gene TRBJ1-1; D not resolved. Trimming took off 5 bases at V and 1 base at J, with 9 bases between the two ends. Germline assignment: CDR1 SGHNT and CDR2 YYREEE (reference sequence). The CDR3 contains 13 residues. This chain's CDR3 is CASRSTGNTEAFF. For the CDR3, the DNA is TGTGCCAGCAGGAGCACGGGGAACACTGAAGCTTTCTTT. Combining the CDR3 with reference TRBV5-4 and TRBJ1-1 gives the whole variable domain ETGVTQSPTHLIKTRGQQVTLRCSSQSGHNTVSWYQQALGQGPQFIFQYYREEENGRGNFPPRFSGLQFPNYSSELNVNALELDDSALYLCASRSTGNTEAFFGQGTRLTVV.

The V and J genes are TRBV6-6 and TRBJ1-2, with 10 bases fitting TRBD1. The CDR3 sequence is 12 residues long. The ends lost 11 bases at V and 8 bases at J; junction bases unmatched: 8. Looked up from germline, CDR1 is MNHNY and CDR2 is SVGAGI (reference sequence). DNA of the CDR3: TGTGCCGGCTTCGGACAGGGGGACGGCTACACCTTC. Translating gives CAGFGQGDGYTF.